This is a list of T cell receptor beta chains from one sample in a study of cytomegalovirus exposure and HLA in healthy donors. The table came from immunoSEQ multiplex PCR; TCRdb's copy has only in-frame clones and leaves some out. This sample carries some 150,000 clones, roughly 80% of them seen once, and the ten largest clones take approximately 8%. Sequences were obtained from PBMCs. All receptors derive from a man between 25 and 39 years old in good health and CMV-seropositive. Both conserved end residues are part of each CDR3. D genes are given only for firm matches. Only some rows state a clone size, as once, few, many or a class for expanded clones.

J: TRBJ1-2
V: TRBV6-6
D: NA
size: NA
DNA: TGTGCCAGCAGTTACCAGGAGTGGGGGGGCTATGGCTACACCTTC
CDR3: CASSYQEWGGYGYTF

J: TRBJ2-3
V: TRBV27
D: TRBD2
size: NA
DNA: TGTGCCAGCAGTTCCTTACTCGCGGGGGGGGGAGATACGCAGTATTTT
CDR3: CASSSLLAGGGDTQYF

J: TRBJ1-1
V: TRBV6-6
D: NA
size: few
DNA: TGTGCCAGCAGACCGCCCAGGGAGGGGACTGAAGCTTTCTTT
CDR3: CASRPPREGTEAFF

J: TRBJ1-2
V: TRBV28
D: TRBD1
size: once
DNA: TGTGCCAGCAGTTTAGACAGGGCTCCTGGCTACACCTTC
CDR3: CASSLDRAPGYTF

J: TRBJ2-5
V: TRBV14
D: NA
size: NA
DNA: TGTGCCAGCAAGGGGGTAGGGACCCAGTACTTC
CDR3: CASKGVGTQYF

J: TRBJ1-1
V: TRBV11-1
D: TRBD1
size: NA
DNA: TGTGCCAGCAGTTTCGCCACCGGGACAGGGGAAGCTTTCTTT
CDR3: CASSFATGTGEAFF

J: TRBJ1-2
V: TRBV19
D: NA
size: NA
DNA: TGTGCCAGTAAACTCCGGCCGGAGGGGCATAGCTATGGCTACACCTTC
CDR3: CASKLRPEGHSYGYTF

J: TRBJ1-1
V: TRBV27
D: TRBD1
size: NA
DNA: TGTGCCAGCAGTTCTCCGACAGGGGGAAATACTGAAGCTTTCTTT
CDR3: CASSSPTGGNTEAFF

J: TRBJ2-3
V: TRBV7-8
D: TRBD2
size: NA
DNA: TGTGCCAGCAGCTTAGCACTAGCGGGGGGGCCCTCAGATACGCAGTATTTT
CDR3: CASSLALAGGPSDTQYF

J: TRBJ2-7
V: TRBV5-1
D: TRBD1
size: NA
DNA: TGCGCCAGCAGCTTTGGACAGGGGGCATTCGAGCAGTACTTC
CDR3: CASSFGQGAFEQYF

J: TRBJ1-2
V: TRBV14
D: NA
size: NA
DNA: TGTGCCAGCAGCCCCCTGGGGGGGGCGTCTGGCTACACCTTC
CDR3: CASSPLGGASGYTF

J: TRBJ1-2
V: TRBV27
D: TRBD1
size: NA
DNA: TGTGCCAGCAGTTTATACGAGGGGGCAAGCTATGGCTACACCTTC
CDR3: CASSLYEGASYGYTF

J: TRBJ1-4
V: TRBV29-1
D: NA
size: NA
DNA: TGCAGCGTTGAAAACATCAATGAAAAACTGTTTTTT
CDR3: CSVENINEKLFF

J: TRBJ1-2
V: TRBV9
D: NA
size: NA
DNA: TGTGCCAGCAGCGTAGCGTCTCAGGGGAATTATGGCTACACCTTC
CDR3: CASSVASQGNYGYTF

J: TRBJ2-5
V: TRBV6-6
D: TRBD2
size: NA
DNA: TGTGCCAGCAGTTACTCGACTAGCGGGGTACCAGGGACCCAGTACTTC
CDR3: CASSYSTSGVPGTQYF

J: TRBJ1-2
V: TRBV19
D: TRBD1
size: NA
DNA: TGTGCCAGTACCGGGACAGGGTTGTATGGCTACACCTTC
CDR3: CASTGTGLYGYTF

J: TRBJ2-7
V: TRBV4-3
D: NA
size: NA
DNA: TGCGCCAGCAGCCAAGATATCGCGGCAGGGGGGTCCTACGAGCAGTACTTC
CDR3: CASSQDIAAGGSYEQYF

J: TRBJ2-5
V: TRBV2
D: NA
size: NA
DNA: TGTGCCAGCAGTTTAGCCCTTGGCGGAGAGACCCAGTACTTC
CDR3: CASSLALGGETQYF

J: TRBJ1-2
V: TRBV6-5
D: NA
size: NA
DNA: TGTGCCAGCTACGCGGGGGAAAGGACGGACTATGGCTACACCTTC
CDR3: CASYAGERTDYGYTF

J: TRBJ1-2
V: TRBV23-1
D: TRBD1
size: NA
DNA: TGCGCCAGCAGGCGACAGGGGCTCTATGGCTACACCTTC
CDR3: CASRRQGLYGYTF